This T cell receptor beta chain was identified in a study of blood T cell repertoires in COVID-19. In the study overall: Sites across the United States, Italy and Spain contributed samples from acute and convalescent COVID-19.

CDR3 length equals 16 residues. The germline CDR1 and CDR2 sequences are LGHDT and YNNKEL (reference sequence). V was pared by 1 base and J by 2 bases, with 2 bases of the junction left unmatched. Clones were read by immunoSEQ multiplex PCR, and TCRdb kept only the in-frame ones, dropping some. The sample lists 120,000 or so clones; around 88% were seen once. The material sequenced was peripheral blood. The chain recombines TRBV3-1 (or the pseudogene TRBV3-2) with TRBJ2-5; 12 positions match TRBD2. The source is a woman in her forties or fifties with active or convalescent COVID-19. Written as DNA, the CDR3 is TGTGCCAGCAGCCAAGGCGGACTAGCGGGGCAAGAGACCCAGTACTTC. This codes for CASSQGGLAGQETQYF.